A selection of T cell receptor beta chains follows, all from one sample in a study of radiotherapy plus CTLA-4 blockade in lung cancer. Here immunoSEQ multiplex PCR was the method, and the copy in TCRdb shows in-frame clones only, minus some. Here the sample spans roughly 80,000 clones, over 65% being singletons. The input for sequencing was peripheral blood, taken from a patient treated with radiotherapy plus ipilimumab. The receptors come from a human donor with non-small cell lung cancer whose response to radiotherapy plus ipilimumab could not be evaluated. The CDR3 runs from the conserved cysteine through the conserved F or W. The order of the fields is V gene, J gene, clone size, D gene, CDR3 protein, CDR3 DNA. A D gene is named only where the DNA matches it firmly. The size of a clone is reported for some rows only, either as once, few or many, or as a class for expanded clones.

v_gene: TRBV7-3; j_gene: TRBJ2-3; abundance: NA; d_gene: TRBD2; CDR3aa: CASSSVRGGTQYF; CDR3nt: TGTGCCAGCAGCTCCGTGCGGGGGGGGACGCAGTATTTT
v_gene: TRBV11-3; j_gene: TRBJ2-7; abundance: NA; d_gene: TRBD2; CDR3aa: CASSSQTSGRLGEQYF; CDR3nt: TGTGCCAGCAGCTCACAGACTAGCGGGAGGTTGGGGGAGCAGTACTTC
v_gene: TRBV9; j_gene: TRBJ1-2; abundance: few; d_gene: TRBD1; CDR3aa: CASSVRQGRHGYTF; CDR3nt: TGTGCCAGCAGCGTAAGACAGGGAAGACATGGCTACACCTTC
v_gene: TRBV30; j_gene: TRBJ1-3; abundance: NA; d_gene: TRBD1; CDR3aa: CAWSGDSGNTIYF; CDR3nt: TGTGCCTGGAGTGGGGACAGCGGAAACACCATATATTTT
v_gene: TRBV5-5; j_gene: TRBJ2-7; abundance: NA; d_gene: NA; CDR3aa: CASSLAGSYEQYF; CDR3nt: TGTGCCAGCAGCTTGGCAGGGTCCTACGAGCAGTACTTC
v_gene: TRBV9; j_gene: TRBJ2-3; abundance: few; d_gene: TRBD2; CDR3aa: CASSELSGSPDTQYF; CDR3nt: TGTGCCAGCAGCGAACTCAGCGGGAGCCCAGATACGCAGTATTTT
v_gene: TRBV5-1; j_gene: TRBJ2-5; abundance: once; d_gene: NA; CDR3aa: CASSSGSSNQETQYF; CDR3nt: TGCGCCAGCAGCTCAGGGTCGTCCAACCAAGAGACCCAGTACTTC
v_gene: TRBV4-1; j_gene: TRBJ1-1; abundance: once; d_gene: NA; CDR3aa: CASSQTRAGRNTEAFF; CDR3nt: TGCGCCAGCAGCCAAACGCGAGCGGGACGGAACACTGAAGCTTTCTTT
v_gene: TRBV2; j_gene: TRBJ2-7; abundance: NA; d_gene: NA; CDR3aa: CASSGRGYEQYF; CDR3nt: TGTGCCAGCAGTGGTCGGGGTTACGAGCAGTACTTC
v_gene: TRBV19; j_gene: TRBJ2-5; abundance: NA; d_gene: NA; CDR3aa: CASSPQVQETQYF; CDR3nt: TGTGCCAGTAGCCCGCAGGTACAAGAGACCCAGTACTTC
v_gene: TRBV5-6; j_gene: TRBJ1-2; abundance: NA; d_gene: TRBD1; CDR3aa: CASSTGQGAVYGYTF; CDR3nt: TGTGCCAGCAGCACCGGACAGGGGGCCGTCTATGGCTACACCTTC
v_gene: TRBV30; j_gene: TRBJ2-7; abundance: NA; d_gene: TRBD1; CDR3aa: CAWEDGTAYEQYF; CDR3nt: TGTGCCTGGGAAGACGGGACAGCCTACGAGCAGTACTTC
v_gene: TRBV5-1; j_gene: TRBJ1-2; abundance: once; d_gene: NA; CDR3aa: CASSLDRVNYGYTF; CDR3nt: TGCGCCAGCAGCTTGGACAGGGTGAACTATGGCTACACCTTC
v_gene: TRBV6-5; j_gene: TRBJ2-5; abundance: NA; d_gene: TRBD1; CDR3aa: CASSYSVDRGGETQYF; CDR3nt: TGTGCCAGCAGTTACAGCGTGGACAGGGGTGGAGAGACCCAGTACTTC
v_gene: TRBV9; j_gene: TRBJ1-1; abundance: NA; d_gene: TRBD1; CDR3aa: CASSPTGGWGNTEAFF; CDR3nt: TGTGCCAGCAGCCCGACAGGGGGGTGGGGGAACACTGAAGCTTTCTTT
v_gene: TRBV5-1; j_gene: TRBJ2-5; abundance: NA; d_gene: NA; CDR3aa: CASSLETGLAETQYF; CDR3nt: TGCGCCAGCAGCTTGGAGACGGGTTTGGCAGAGACCCAGTACTTC
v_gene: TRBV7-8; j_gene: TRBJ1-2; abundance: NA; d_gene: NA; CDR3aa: CASSLATGYHYGYTF; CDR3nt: TGTGCCAGCAGCTTAGCAACAGGGTACCACTATGGCTACACCTTC
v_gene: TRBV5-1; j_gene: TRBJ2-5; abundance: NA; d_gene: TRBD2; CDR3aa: CASSLQRGGETQYF; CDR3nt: TGCGCCAGCAGCTTACAGCGGGGGGGGGAGACCCAGTACTTC
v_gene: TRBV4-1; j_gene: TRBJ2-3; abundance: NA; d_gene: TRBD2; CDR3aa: CASSQPWGLAGGLGDTQYF; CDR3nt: TGCGCCAGCAGCCAACCTTGGGGACTAGCGGGGGGGCTTGGGGATACGCAGTATTTT
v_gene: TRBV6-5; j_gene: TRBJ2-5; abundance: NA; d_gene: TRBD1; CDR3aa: CASSYTRQGETQYF; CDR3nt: TGTGCCAGCAGTTACACCCGACAGGGAGAGACCCAGTACTTC
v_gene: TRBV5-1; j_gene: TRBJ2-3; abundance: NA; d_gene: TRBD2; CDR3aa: CASSTLAGGHTDTQYF; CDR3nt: TGCGCCAGCAGCACCTTAGCGGGAGGGCACACAGATACGCAGTATTTT
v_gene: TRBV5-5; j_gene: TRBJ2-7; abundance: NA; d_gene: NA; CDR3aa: CASSETEGLYEQYF; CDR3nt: TGTGCCAGCAGCGAGACGGAGGGGTTGTACGAGCAGTACTTC